The 18 T cell receptor beta chains given below trace back to one sample, sequenced in a study of shared clonotypes between healthy human individuals. The protocol was immunoSEQ multiplex PCR, while the TCRdb copy is restricted to in-frame clones and leaves out a portion. The sample records roughly 2,500,000 clones, roughly 93% being singletons. Sequencing used naive CD4+ T cells from PBMCs. This sample's subset: CD45RA+ positively selected. Every receptor here comes from a man in his late teens or twenties in good health. Some clones in this sample may be carry-over from other donors' samples.

V is TRBV10-3 and J is TRBJ2-3; D possibly corresponds to TRBD1 (6 bases). The CDR3 is 16 residues long. Germline loops: CDR1 ENHRY, CDR2 SYGVKD. Trimming shortened V by 3 bases and J by 5 bases, and 18 bases separated the two germline ends. For the CDR3, the DNA is TGTGCCATCAGTGACTACTCCCAGGGGAATCGAGATACGCAGTATTTT. As protein: CAISDYSQGNRDTQYF.

The chain has TRBV5-4 and TRBJ2-1, with a tentative D call TRBD1 (5 bases). Germline V gives CDR1 SGHNT, CDR2 YYREEE (reference sequence). V was pared by 0 bases and J by 1 base, with 8 bases between. The CDR3 extends over 15 amino acids. The CDR3, as DNA: TGTGCCAGCAGCTTGGACAGGCGTTCCTACAATGAGCAGTTCTTC. Translating it yields CASSLDRRSYNEQFF. Drawing the rest from reference TRBV5-4 and TRBJ2-1, the complete variable domain is ETGVTQSPTHLIKTRGQQVTLRCSSQSGHNTVSWYQQALGQGPQFIFQYYREEENGRGNFPPRFSGLQFPNYSSELNVNALELDDSALYLCASSLDRRSYNEQFFGPGTRLTVL.

The chain recombines TRBV6-1 with TRBJ2-2; D is unresolved. The germline CDR1 and CDR2 sequences are MNHNS and SASEGT. This CDR3 has 14 amino acids. V lost 1 base to trimming and J lost 5 bases, with 8 bases between them. CDR3 amino acids: CASSEGVHTGELFF. For the CDR3, the DNA is TGTGCCAGCAGTGAAGGGGTCCATACCGGGGAGCTGTTTTTT.

V is TRBV5-1 and J is TRBJ2-6, with D possibly matching TRBD2 (5 bases). Germline values: CDR1 SGHRS, CDR2 YFSETQ. The CDR3 loop spans 15 amino acids. V was shortened by 4 bases and J by 2 bases, with 10 bases between the two germline ends. This CDR3 is CASSPPGAGANVLTF. CDR3 sequence (DNA): TGCGCCAGCAGCCCGCCCGGGGCTGGGGCCAACGTCCTGACTTTC.

The chain recombines TRBV7-8 with TRBJ2-1; 11 nucleotides match TRBD2. Unmatched junction bases numbered 14, after V lost 5 bases and J lost 8 bases. The CDR3 covers 17 residues. Germline assignment: CDR1 SGHVS and CDR2 FQNEAQ. The CDR3 here is CASSPEYTSGSTDEQFF. As DNA, the CDR3 is TGTGCCAGCAGCCCAGAATACACTAGCGGGAGTACGGATGAGCAGTTCTTC.

J is TRBJ1-2 and V is TRBV5-8, with TRBD1 identical over 8 bases. Trimming cost V 2 bases and J 0 bases; bases outside gene matches: 6. Per germline, CDR1 SGHTS and CDR2 YDEGEE. This CDR3 has 16 amino acids. DNA for the CDR3: TGTGCCAGCAGCTTAAGACAGGGGAAAGCTAACTATGGCTACACCTTC. Its translation is CASSLRQGKANYGYTF. Filled out from reference TRBV5-8 and TRBJ1-2, the complete variable domain reads EAGVTQSPTHLIKTRGQQATLRCSPISGHTSVYWYQQALGLGLQFLLWYDEGEERNRGNFPPRFSGRQFPNYSSELNVNALELEDSALYLCASSLRQGKANYGYTFGSGTRLTVV.

This clone was observed once. The chain carries TRBV19 and TRBJ1-2; 7 bases match TRBD1. Looked up from germline, CDR1 is LNHDA and CDR2 is SQIVND (reference sequence). V was pared by 6 bases and J by 5 bases, with 9 bases of the junction left unmatched. This CDR3 spans 14 amino acids. CDR3 residues: CASRPRGRIYGYTF. CDR3 in DNA: TGTGCCAGTAGACCGAGGGGGCGAATTTATGGCTACACCTTC.

Notes on this clone: Different DNA sequences within this sample yield the same CDR3. The chain uses TRBV18 and TRBJ2-3; D call uncertain. Germline CDR1 and CDR2: KGHSH and LQKENI. This CDR3 has 14 amino acids. Trimming cost V 3 bases and J 2 bases, with 9 bases left between them. The CDR3 is CASSPRLSTDTQYF. CDR3 bases: TGTGCCAGCTCACCTAGGCTATCCACAGATACGCAGTATTTT.

CDR3 region: CASSQVSTGTGANVLTF. The CDR3, as DNA: TGTGCCAGCAGCCAAGTATCAACAGGGACTGGGGCCAACGTCCTGACTTTC. The J gene is TRBJ2-6, the V gene TRBV4-2, with TRBD1 as a possible D gene (6 bases). V dropped 1 base and J dropped 2 bases, with 12 bases sitting between them. This CDR3 spans 17 amino acids. Germline V gene data show CDR1 as LGHNA and CDR2 as YNFKEQ.

The J gene is TRBJ1-6, the V gene TRBV7-9; D is unresolved. Between the trimmed V and J ends, which lost 4 bases and 1 base, there was a span of 8 bases. Germline V CDR1 and CDR2: SEHNR, FQNEAQ (reference sequence). The CDR3 is 15 residues long. The CDR3 DNA follows: TGTGCCAGCAGCTCTACTCTTTCCTATAATTCACCCCTCCACTTT. It specifies CASSSTLSYNSPLHF.

This clone appeared a few times. The J gene is TRBJ1-1, the V gene TRBV19; no reliable D call. With 8 bases removed from V and 1 base from J, the gap between germline ends came to 11 bases. There are 13 residues in the CDR3. Germline-derived CDR1 and CDR2 are LNHDA and SQIVND (reference sequence). The CDR3 region is CASSITANTEAFF. In nucleotides, the CDR3 is TGTGCCAGTTCAATCACGGCGAACACTGAAGCTTTCTTT.

The chain combines TRBV19 with TRBJ1-5, with TRBD1 matching over 12 bases. Germline trimming cut 1 base from V and 7 bases from J; bases unmatched to any gene: 5. Germline V CDR1 and CDR2: LNHDA, SQIVND (reference sequence). This CDR3 contains 16 residues. CDR3 protein: CASSIVRGQGAQPQHF. The DNA of the CDR3 is TGTGCCAGTAGTATAGTACGGGGACAGGGGGCCCAGCCCCAGCATTTT.

The chain links TRBV29-1 to TRBJ1-1, with 7 positions matching TRBD1. This CDR3 has 13 amino acids. The germline V gene has CDR1 SQVTM and CDR2 ANQGSEA. Trimming at V came to 7 bases and at J to 4 bases, leaving 9 bases not matched to a gene. CDR3 amino acids: CSAGGGPGTEAFF. CDR3 DNA sequence: TGCAGCGCTGGAGGGGGCCCCGGCACTGAAGCTTTCTTT.

The chain is built from TRBV5-1 and TRBJ2-7, with 15 bases lining up with TRBD2. The CDR3 is 16 amino acids. Trimming at V came to 4 bases and at J to 5 bases, leaving 7 bases not matched to a gene. The V gene's germline CDR1 is SGHRS and CDR2 YFSETQ. Here the CDR3 reads CASSTRTSGRVDEQYF. DNA for the CDR3: TGCGCCAGCAGCACCCGGACTAGCGGGAGGGTGGACGAGCAGTACTTC.

This chain uses TRBV2 with TRBJ2-7; D call uncertain. CDR1 is SNHLY and CDR2 is FYNNEI in the germline V gene. V lost 0 bases, J lost 2 bases, and 8 bases lay in between. The CDR3 loop spans 14 amino acids. The CDR3 sequence is CASSEARQTYEQYF. In DNA, the CDR3 is TGTGCCAGCAGTGAAGCGCGTCAGACCTACGAGCAGTACTTC.

The chain has TRBV10-3 and TRBJ2-1, with 7 bases fitting TRBD2. The CDR3 length is 15 residues. In germline, CDR1 is ENHRY, CDR2 SYGVKD. The J segment lost 8 bases and the V segment lost 4 bases, leaving 11 bases of the junction unmatched. CDR3: CAISGRGGRFYEQFF. The CDR3, as DNA: TGTGCCATCAGTGGGCGGGGCGGGAGATTTTATGAGCAGTTCTTC.

In nucleotides, the CDR3 is TGTGCCAGCAGTTACTCGGGGACAGGGGGCATTCAGTACTTC. It is translated as CASSYSGTGGIQYF. The chain recombines TRBV6-5 with TRBJ2-4; TRBD1 agrees at 11 bases. The V gene's germline CDR1 is MNHEY and CDR2 SVGAGI. J lost 9 bases, V lost 0 bases, and 1 base had no gene match. There are 14 residues in the CDR3.

This rearrangement joins TRBV28 to TRBJ2-3; D is possibly TRBD2 (6 bases). With 5 bases removed from V and 4 bases from J, the gap between germline ends came to 16 bases. The CDR3 length is 15 residues. Germline assignment: CDR1 MDHEN and CDR2 SYDVKM. CDR3 nucleotide sequence: TGTGCCAGCAGTCCCGCCGGAGGGCGAGCAGATACGCAGTATTTT. Translating gives CASSPAGGRADTQYF. Filled out from reference TRBV28 and TRBJ2-3, the complete variable domain reads DVKVTQSSRYLVKRTGEKVFLECVQDMDHENMFWYRQDPGLGLRLIYFSYDVKMKEKGDIPEGYSVSREKKERFSLILESASTNQTSMYLCASSPAGGRADTQYFGPGTRLTVL.